This TCR beta chain was documented in a study of blood T cells in healthy people across ages. The CDR3 has 17 amino acids. CDR1 is LNHNV and CDR2 is YYDKDF in the germline V gene (reference sequence). It was with a sample-barcoded 5' primer and a J-beta primer mix that a second PCR of roughly 6 to 12 cycles was run. TCRdb redid the calling of the 5' RACE reads with MiXCR, one entry per CDR3 protein. The sample consists of about 640,000 distinct CDR3 sequences, 58% of them appearing once. Healthy Caucasian individuals from Russia aged about 6 to 100 served as donors. The TCR comes from a man in his sixties in good health. Sequencing was done on a sample of blood. The V and J genes are TRBV15 and TRBJ2-7; a possible D gene is TRBD1 (6 bases). The J call is doubtful: the DNA matches TRBJ2-5 better. In DNA, the CDR3 is TGTGCCACCAGCGGATACGCTCTGGGACACACTAGGGAGACCCAGTACTTC. Protein product: CATSGYALGHTRETQYF.